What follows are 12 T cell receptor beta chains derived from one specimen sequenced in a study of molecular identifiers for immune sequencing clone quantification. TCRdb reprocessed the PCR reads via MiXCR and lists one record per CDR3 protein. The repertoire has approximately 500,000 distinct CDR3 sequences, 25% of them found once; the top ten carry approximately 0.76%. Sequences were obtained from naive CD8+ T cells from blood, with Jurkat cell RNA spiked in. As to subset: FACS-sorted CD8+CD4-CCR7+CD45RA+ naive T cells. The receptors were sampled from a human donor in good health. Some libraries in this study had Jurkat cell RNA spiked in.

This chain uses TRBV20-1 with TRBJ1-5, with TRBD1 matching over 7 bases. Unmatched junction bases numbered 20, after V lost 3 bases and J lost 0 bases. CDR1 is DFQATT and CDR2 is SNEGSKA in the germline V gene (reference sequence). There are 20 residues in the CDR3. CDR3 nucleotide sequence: TGCAGTGCTAGGGAAAACCCCCAGGGGGGACAGAAATATAGCAATCAGCCCCAGCATTTT. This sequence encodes CSARENPQGGQKYSNQPQHF.

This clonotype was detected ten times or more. The CDR3 nucleotides are TGTGCCAGTAGTAGAGGTGACAGGGGGCGGACTGAAGCTTTCTTT. Translation: CASSRGDRGRTEAFF. The chain recombines TRBV19 with TRBJ1-1; 10 bases line up with TRBD1. Losses at the gene ends were 4 bases for V and 5 bases for J; bases not matched to a gene: 7. CDR1 and CDR2 from the germline V gene are LNHDA and SQIVND (reference sequence). The CDR3 runs 15 residues.

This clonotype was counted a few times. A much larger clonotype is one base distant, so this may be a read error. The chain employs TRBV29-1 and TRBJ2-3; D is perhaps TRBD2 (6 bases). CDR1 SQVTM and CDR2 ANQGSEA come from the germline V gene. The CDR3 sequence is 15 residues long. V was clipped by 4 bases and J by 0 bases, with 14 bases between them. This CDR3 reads CSVGGELPSTDTQYF. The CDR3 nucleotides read TGCAGCGTTGGCGGGGAGCTGCCTAGCACAGATACGCAGTATTTT.

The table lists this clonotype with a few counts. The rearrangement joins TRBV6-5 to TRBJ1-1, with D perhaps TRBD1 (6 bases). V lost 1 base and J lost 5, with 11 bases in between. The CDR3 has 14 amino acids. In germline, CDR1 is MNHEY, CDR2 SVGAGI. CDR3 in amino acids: CASSYYTTGTEAFF. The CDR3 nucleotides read TGTGCCAGCAGTTACTACACGACAGGTACTGAAGCTTTCTTT.

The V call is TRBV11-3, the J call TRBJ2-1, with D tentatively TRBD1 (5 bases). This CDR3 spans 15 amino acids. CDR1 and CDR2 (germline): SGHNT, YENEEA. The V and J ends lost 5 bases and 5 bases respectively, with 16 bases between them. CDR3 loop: CASSDPGAANNEQFF. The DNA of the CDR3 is TGTGCCAGCAGCGACCCTGGGGCAGCCAACAATGAGCAGTTCTTC.

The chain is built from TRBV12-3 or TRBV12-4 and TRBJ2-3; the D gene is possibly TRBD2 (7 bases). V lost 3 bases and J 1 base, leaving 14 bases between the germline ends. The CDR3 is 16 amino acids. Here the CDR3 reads CASSFKGGGGTDTQYF. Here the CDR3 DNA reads TGTGCCAGCAGTTTTAAAGGGGGAGGGGGCACAGATACGCAGTATTTT.

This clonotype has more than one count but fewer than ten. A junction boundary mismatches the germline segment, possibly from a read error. The CDR3 is CGASEFPNTEAFF. The CDR3 nucleotides are TGCGGTGCTAGTGAATTTCCGAACACTGAAGCTTTCTTT. This chain uses TRBV20-1 with TRBJ1-1; D gene uncertain. Germline loops: CDR1 DFQATT, CDR2 SNEGSKA (reference sequence). The CDR3 totals 13 residues.

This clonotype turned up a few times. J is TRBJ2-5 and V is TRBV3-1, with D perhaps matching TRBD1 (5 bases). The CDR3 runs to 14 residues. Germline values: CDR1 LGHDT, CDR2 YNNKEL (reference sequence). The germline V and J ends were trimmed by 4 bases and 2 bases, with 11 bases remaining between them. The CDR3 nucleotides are TGTGCCAGCAGCCGCATAAGGGGTCAAGAGACCCAGTACTTC. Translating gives CASSRIRGQETQYF.

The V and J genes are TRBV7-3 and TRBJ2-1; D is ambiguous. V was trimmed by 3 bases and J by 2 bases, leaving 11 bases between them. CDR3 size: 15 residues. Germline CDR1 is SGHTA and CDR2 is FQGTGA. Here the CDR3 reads CASSLKWVTYNEQFF. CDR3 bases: TGTGCCAGCAGCTTGAAGTGGGTGACCTACAATGAGCAGTTCTTC.

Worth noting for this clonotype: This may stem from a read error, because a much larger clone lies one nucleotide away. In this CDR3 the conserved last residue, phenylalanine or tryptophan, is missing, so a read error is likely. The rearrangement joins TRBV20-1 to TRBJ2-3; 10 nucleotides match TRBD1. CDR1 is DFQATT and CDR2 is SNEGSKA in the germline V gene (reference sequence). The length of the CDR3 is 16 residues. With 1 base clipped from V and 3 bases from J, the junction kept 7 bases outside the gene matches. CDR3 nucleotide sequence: TGCAGTGCTAGAGGGGCTGGGACAGGGGAAACAGATACGCAGTATTAT. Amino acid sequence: CSARGAGTGETDTQYY.

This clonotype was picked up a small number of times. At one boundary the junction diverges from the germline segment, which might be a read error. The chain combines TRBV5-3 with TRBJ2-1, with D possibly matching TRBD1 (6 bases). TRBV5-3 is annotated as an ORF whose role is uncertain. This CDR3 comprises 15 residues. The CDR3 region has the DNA TGTGCCAGCAGCTTTGGGGACACCAATTGGGATGAGCAGTTCTTC. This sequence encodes CASSFGDTNWDEQFF.

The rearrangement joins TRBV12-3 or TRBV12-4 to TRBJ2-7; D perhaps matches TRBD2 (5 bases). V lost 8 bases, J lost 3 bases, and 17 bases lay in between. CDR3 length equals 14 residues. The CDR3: CASSTTGIHYEQYF. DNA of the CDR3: TGTGCCAGCTCCACTACCGGGATCCACTACGAGCAGTACTTC.